These T cell receptor beta chains were read from a single sample in a study of T cells in Graves' hyperthyroidism and ophthalmopathy. From the multiplex PCR reads, TCRdb called clonotypes with MiXCR, one entry per CDR3 protein. The sample contains some 550,000 distinct CDR3 sequences, about 16% of which appear only once. Sequencing input: blood. These receptors came from a woman in her 40s with Graves' ophthalmopathy. The CDR3 runs from the conserved cysteine through the conserved F or W. The D gene is left open where the match is weak. Clone sizes are given selectively: once, few, many, or a class where the clone is expanded.

abundance: many; v_gene: TRBV20-1; j_gene: TRBJ2-3; d_gene: TRBD2; CDR3aa: CSASTPLGTSGSADTQYF; CDR3nt: TGCAGTGCTAGCACACCCCTTGGGACTAGCGGGAGCGCAGATACGCAGTATTTT
abundance: few; v_gene: TRBV10-3; j_gene: TRBJ1-4; d_gene: TRBD1; CDR3aa: CAISERGRGEKLFF; CDR3nt: TGTGCCATCAGTGAAAGGGGGCGAGGTGAAAAACTGTTTTTT
abundance: many; v_gene: TRBV28; j_gene: TRBJ2-7; d_gene: -; CDR3aa: CASRPPDMYEQYF; CDR3nt: TGTGCCAGCAGGCCCCCGGACATGTACGAGCAGTACTTC
abundance: few; v_gene: TRBV28; j_gene: TRBJ2-5; d_gene: -; CDR3aa: CASSFMRGQETQYF; CDR3nt: TGTGCCAGCAGTTTCATGCGGGGCCAAGAGACCCAGTACTTC
abundance: -; v_gene: TRBV20-1; j_gene: TRBJ1-2; d_gene: -; CDR3aa: CSARDPLKTGYTF; CDR3nt: TGCAGTGCTAGAGATCCACTGAAGACAGGCTACACCTTC
abundance: many; v_gene: TRBV2; j_gene: TRBJ2-1; d_gene: TRBD2; CDR3aa: CASSIAGGGNEQFF; CDR3nt: TGTGCCAGCTCAATAGCGGGAGGAGGGAATGAGCAGTTCTTC
abundance: few; v_gene: TRBV15; j_gene: TRBJ2-7; d_gene: -; CDR3aa: CATSAGPRILGDEQYF; CDR3nt: TGTGCCACCAGCGCGGGACCCAGGATCCTCGGGGACGAGCAGTACTTC
abundance: many; v_gene: TRBV3-1; j_gene: TRBJ1-1; d_gene: -; CDR3aa: CASSLSGRATEAFF; CDR3nt: TGTGCCAGCAGCCTAAGTGGGCGGGCCACTGAAGCTTTCTTT
abundance: many; v_gene: TRBV28; j_gene: TRBJ2-7; d_gene: TRBD2; CDR3aa: CASKSLAGRPTYEQYF; CDR3nt: TGTGCCAGCAAATCCCTAGCGGGTCGGCCCACCTACGAGCAGTACTTC
abundance: many; v_gene: TRBV11-2; j_gene: TRBJ2-1; d_gene: -; CDR3aa: CASSPRQGTYNEQFF; CDR3nt: TGTGCCAGCAGCCCCCGCCAGGGCACCTACAATGAGCAGTTCTTC
abundance: -; v_gene: TRBV5-1; j_gene: TRBJ2-2; d_gene: TRBD1; CDR3aa: CASSRDRVTGELFF; CDR3nt: TGCGCCAGCAGCCGGGACAGGGTCACCGGGGAGCTGTTTTTT
abundance: many; v_gene: TRBV12-3/TRBV12-4; j_gene: TRBJ1-1; d_gene: -; CDR3aa: CASSTWTVVGTEAFF; CDR3nt: TGTGCCAGCAGCACCTGGACGGTTGTGGGCACTGAAGCTTTCTTT
abundance: -; v_gene: TRBV2; j_gene: TRBJ2-3; d_gene: TRBD2; CDR3aa: CASSYSTSGRASDTQYF; CDR3nt: TGTGCCAGCAGTTACTCGACTAGCGGGAGGGCGTCAGATACGCAGTATTTT
abundance: -; v_gene: TRBV4-2; j_gene: TRBJ1-1; d_gene: -; CDR3aa: CASSQEVSRAKVSGTEAFF; CDR3nt: TGTGCCAGCAGCCAAGAGGTTTCTCGGGCGAAGGTCAGCGGCACTGAAGCTTTCTTT
abundance: -; v_gene: TRBV19; j_gene: TRBJ2-3; d_gene: -; CDR3aa: CASSTEYSDTQYF; CDR3nt: TGTGCCAGTAGTACCGAATATTCAGATACGCAGTATTTT
abundance: many; v_gene: TRBV2; j_gene: TRBJ2-7; d_gene: -; CDR3aa: CASSQGGLAYEQYF; CDR3nt: TGTGCCAGCAGCCAAGGTGGTTTAGCCTACGAGCAGTACTTC
abundance: -; v_gene: TRBV2; j_gene: TRBJ1-6; d_gene: TRBD1; CDR3aa: CASSQGGTGTNSPLHF; CDR3nt: TGTGCCAGCAGTCAGGGGGGTACAGGGACTAATTCACCCCTCCACTTT
abundance: few; v_gene: TRBV7-2; j_gene: TRBJ2-1; d_gene: -; CDR3aa: CASSLGVGNEQFF; CDR3nt: TGTGCCAGCAGCTTAGGGGTGGGAAATGAGCAGTTCTTC
abundance: -; v_gene: TRBV11-2; j_gene: TRBJ2-2; d_gene: -; CDR3aa: CASSLEQGPTGELFF; CDR3nt: TGTGCCAGCAGCTTGGAGCAGGGGCCGACCGGGGAGCTGTTTTTT
abundance: -; v_gene: TRBV9; j_gene: TRBJ2-3; d_gene: TRBD2; CDR3aa: CASSTRLAGGSTDTQYF; CDR3nt: TGTGCCAGCAGCACGAGACTAGCGGGGGGGAGCACAGATACGCAGTATTTT
abundance: -; v_gene: TRBV2; j_gene: TRBJ2-5; d_gene: -; CDR3aa: CASRALETQYF; CDR3nt: TGTGCCAGCAGGGCGCTAGAGACCCAGTACTTC
abundance: many; v_gene: TRBV18; j_gene: TRBJ2-3; d_gene: -; CDR3aa: CASSPALTSTDTQYF; CDR3nt: TGTGCCAGCTCACCGGCCCTTACTAGCACAGATACGCAGTATTTT
abundance: many; v_gene: TRBV29-1; j_gene: TRBJ2-3; d_gene: TRBD2; CDR3aa: CSVASGDTDTQYF; CDR3nt: TGCAGCGTCGCTAGCGGGGATACAGATACGCAGTATTTT
abundance: -; v_gene: TRBV10-2; j_gene: TRBJ1-1; d_gene: -; CDR3aa: CASSEGGDTEAFF; CDR3nt: TGCGCCAGCAGTGAGGGAGGGGACACTGAAGCTTTCTTT
abundance: -; v_gene: TRBV6-2/TRBV6-3; j_gene: TRBJ2-3; d_gene: TRBD2; CDR3aa: CASSFIRTSGSPDTQYF; CDR3nt: TGTGCCAGCAGTTTTATACGGACTAGCGGGAGCCCAGATACGCAGTATTTT
abundance: few; v_gene: TRBV19; j_gene: TRBJ2-2; d_gene: -; CDR3aa: CASRDRNTGELFF; CDR3nt: TGTGCCAGTCGAGACAGAAACACCGGGGAGCTGTTTTTT
abundance: many; v_gene: TRBV7-9; j_gene: TRBJ2-1; d_gene: -; CDR3aa: CASEPSREQFF; CDR3nt: TGTGCCAGCGAGCCATCACGTGAGCAGTTCTTC
abundance: few; v_gene: TRBV24-1; j_gene: TRBJ2-7; d_gene: -; CDR3aa: CATGTTGGDQYF; CDR3nt: TGTGCCACCGGTACGACGGGGGGCGATCAGTACTTC
abundance: -; v_gene: TRBV30; j_gene: TRBJ2-2; d_gene: -; CDR3aa: CAWREKPDGRKSVSNTGELFF; CDR3nt: TGTGCCTGGAGGGAGAAACCAGATGGGAGGAAATCGGTATCGAACACCGGGGAGCTGTTTTTT
abundance: many; v_gene: TRBV2; j_gene: TRBJ2-5; d_gene: TRBD1; CDR3aa: CASKDRGNSRKETQYF; CDR3nt: TGTGCCAGCAAAGACAGGGGGAATAGCAGAAAAGAGACCCAGTACTTC
abundance: few; v_gene: TRBV12-3/TRBV12-4; j_gene: TRBJ2-3; d_gene: TRBD1; CDR3aa: CASSSQRQGRGYF; CDR3nt: TGTGCCAGCAGTTCCCAAAGACAGGGACGGGGGTATTTT
abundance: many; v_gene: TRBV27; j_gene: TRBJ1-1; d_gene: -; CDR3aa: CASSSHPGTEAFF; CDR3nt: TGTGCCAGCAGTTCCCACCCCGGTACTGAAGCTTTCTTT
abundance: -; v_gene: TRBV12-3/TRBV12-4; j_gene: TRBJ2-3; d_gene: -; CDR3aa: CASPGTTDTQYF; CDR3nt: TGTGCCAGCCCCGGGACCACAGATACGCAGTATTTT
abundance: -; v_gene: TRBV7-9; j_gene: TRBJ2-2; d_gene: TRBD2; CDR3aa: CASSHWTSGTGELLF; CDR3nt: TGTGCCAGCAGCCACTGGACTAGCGGCACCGGGGAGCTGCTTTTT
abundance: -; v_gene: TRBV4-2; j_gene: TRBJ2-1; d_gene: -; CDR3aa: CASSQVLRSSYNEQFF; CDR3nt: TGTGCCAGCAGCCAAGTTCTACGAAGCTCCTACAATGAGCAGTTCTTC
abundance: many; v_gene: TRBV2; j_gene: TRBJ2-5; d_gene: -; CDR3aa: CASSAFQETQYF; CDR3nt: TGTGCCAGCAGTGCCTTCCAAGAGACCCAGTACTTC
abundance: many; v_gene: TRBV5-1; j_gene: TRBJ2-1; d_gene: TRBD2; CDR3aa: CASSTAGTSGYNEQFF; CDR3nt: TGCGCCAGCAGCACGGCCGGGACTAGCGGCTACAATGAGCAGTTCTTC
abundance: many; v_gene: TRBV29-1; j_gene: TRBJ2-1; d_gene: TRBD2; CDR3aa: CSVALVAGGYNEQFF; CDR3nt: TGCAGCGTTGCGTTGGTAGCGGGCGGGTACAATGAGCAGTTCTTC
abundance: -; v_gene: TRBV7-9; j_gene: TRBJ2-5; d_gene: TRBD2; CDR3aa: CASSDGTSGGHQETQYF; CDR3nt: TGTGCCAGCAGCGATGGGACTAGCGGGGGACATCAAGAGACCCAGTACTTC
abundance: many; v_gene: TRBV20-1; j_gene: TRBJ2-7; d_gene: -; CDR3aa: CSARVDQPYEQYF; CDR3nt: TGCAGTGCAAGGGTTGACCAACCCTACGAGCAGTACTTC
abundance: many; v_gene: TRBV5-1; j_gene: TRBJ2-1; d_gene: TRBD1; CDR3aa: CASSPDREPYNEQFF; CDR3nt: TGCGCCAGCAGCCCTGACAGGGAACCTTACAATGAGCAGTTCTTC
abundance: -; v_gene: TRBV7-9; j_gene: TRBJ1-1; d_gene: -; CDR3aa: CASSFAPPRAPDTEAFF; CDR3nt: TGTGCCAGCAGCTTTGCCCCCCCCCGGGCACCCGACACTGAAGCTTTCTTT
abundance: -; v_gene: TRBV7-9; j_gene: TRBJ2-1; d_gene: -; CDR3aa: CASSFLSRENEQFF; CDR3nt: TGTGCCAGCAGCTTCTTAAGCAGGGAAAATGAGCAGTTCTTC
abundance: -; v_gene: TRBV2; j_gene: TRBJ2-1; d_gene: -; CDR3aa: CASGGGGAVSYNEQFF; CDR3nt: TGTGCCAGCGGGGGGGGGGGGGCCGTATCCTACAATGAGCAGTTCTTC
abundance: many; v_gene: TRBV20-1; j_gene: TRBJ2-5; d_gene: -; CDR3aa: CSAQIQETQYF; CDR3nt: TGCAGCGCACAAATCCAAGAGACCCAGTACTTC
abundance: few; v_gene: TRBV9; j_gene: TRBJ1-6; d_gene: -; CDR3aa: CASSVGVGNSPLHF; CDR3nt: TGTGCCAGCAGCGTAGGGGTCGGTAATTCACCCCTCCACTTT